The present T cell receptor beta chain was sequenced within a study of technical replicates of blood from a few donors. This clone has a single count. V dropped 2 bases and J dropped 4; count of bases not matched to a gene: 4. The CDR3 sequence is 16 residues long. Per germline, CDR1 SGHRS and CDR2 YFSETQ. Method: immunoSEQ multiplex PCR; TCRdb's copy keeps in-frame clones and lacks some. The table has roughly 71,000 clones, less than 97% seen once. The TCR comes from a human donor in good health. This chain connects TRBV5-1 to TRBJ2-5, with 14 bases aligning to TRBD2. Sequenced material: T cells isolated from PBMCs. The CDR3 protein is CASSLPGLAGVETQYF. CDR3 DNA sequence: TGCGCCAGCAGCTTACCGGGACTAGCGGGGGTAGAGACCCAGTACTTC.